The clone carrying this T cell receptor beta chain was seen only a few times. The investigators reverse transcribed all of the isolated RNA, so they sequenced expressed TCRB transcripts. TCRdb keeps only in-frame clones here, not all; method: immunoSEQ multiplex PCR. The data contain a few hundred thousand clones, around 30% of them singletons. The sample is drawn from a study of beta chain features in type 1 diabetes. V dropped 5 bases and J dropped 5 bases, with 7 bases sitting between them. CDR1 is DFQATT, CDR2 SNEGSKA, per germline (reference sequence). The CDR3 has 11 amino acids. The sequence came from a man aged 18 to 30 in good health. The V and J genes are TRBV20-1 and TRBJ1-5; possible D gene TRBD1, 5 bases. The specimen was naive CD4+ T cells from blood. CDR3 DNA: TGCAGTGCTTCAGGGCATCAGCCCCAGCATTTT. It yields the protein CSASGHQPQHF.